This TCR beta chain is drawn from a study of radiation and T cells in renal cell carcinoma. The study's findings and limits: No pretreatment tumor biopsies were available for baseline clonotypes. Top tumor clonotypes rose in blood 2 weeks post-radiation, then contracted.

With regard to this clone: No antigen is known for it.

The time point: baseline pretreatment blood. Treatment specified: 15 Gy SBRT to primary tumor, nephrectomy 4 weeks later. The patient's renal cell carcinoma had clear cell pathology. Produced via immunoSEQ multiplex PCR; TCRdb's table is partial and in-frame only. Of about 150,000 clones listed, 88% were seen once; the top ten hold around 4%. Material: blood, obtained from a patient whose treatment included radiotherapy and nephrectomy. The clonotype originates from a woman in her 70s with renal cell carcinoma.

The CDR3 DNA reads as TGTGCCAGCAGTGAAGAAGGCGGGGAGCTGTTTTTT. This encodes CASSEEGGELFF. The rearrangement uses TRBV6-1 and TRBJ2-2; D is undetermined. Germline V CDR1 and CDR2: MNHNS, SASEGT. V lost 1 base and J lost 7, with 4 bases in between. The CDR3 is made up of 12 amino acids.